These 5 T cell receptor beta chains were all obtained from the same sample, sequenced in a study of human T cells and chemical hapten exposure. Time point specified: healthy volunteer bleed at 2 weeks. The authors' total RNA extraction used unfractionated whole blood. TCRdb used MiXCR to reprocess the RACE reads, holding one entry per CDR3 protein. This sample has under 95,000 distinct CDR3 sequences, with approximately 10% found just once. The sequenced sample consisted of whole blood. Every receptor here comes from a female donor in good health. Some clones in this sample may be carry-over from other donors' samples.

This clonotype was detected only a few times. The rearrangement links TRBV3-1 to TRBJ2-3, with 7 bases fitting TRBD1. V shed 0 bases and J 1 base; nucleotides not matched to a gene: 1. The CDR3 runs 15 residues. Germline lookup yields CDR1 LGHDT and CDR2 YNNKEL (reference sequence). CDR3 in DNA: TGTGCCAGCAGCCAAGACGGACAGGGCACAGATACGCAGTATTTT. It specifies CASSQDGQGTDTQYF.

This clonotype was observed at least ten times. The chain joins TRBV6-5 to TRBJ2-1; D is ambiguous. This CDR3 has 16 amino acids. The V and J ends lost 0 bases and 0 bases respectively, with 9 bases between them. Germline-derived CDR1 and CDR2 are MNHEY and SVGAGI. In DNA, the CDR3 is TGTGCCAGCAGTTACTCGAGCAGGAGCTCCTACAATGAGCAGTTCTTC. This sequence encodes CASSYSSRSSYNEQFF.

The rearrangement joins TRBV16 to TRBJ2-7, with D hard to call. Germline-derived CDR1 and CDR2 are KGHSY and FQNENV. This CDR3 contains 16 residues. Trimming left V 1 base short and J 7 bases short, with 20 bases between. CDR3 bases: TGTGCCAGCAGCCAATACGATCTCGGAAGGACGAGGGAGCAGTACTTC. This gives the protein CASSQYDLGRTREQYF.

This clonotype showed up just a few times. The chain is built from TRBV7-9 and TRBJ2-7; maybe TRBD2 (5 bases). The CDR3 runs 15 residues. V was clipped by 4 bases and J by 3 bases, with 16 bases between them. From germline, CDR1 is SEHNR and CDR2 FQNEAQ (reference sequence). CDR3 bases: TGTGCCAGCAGCTCGCCGGGAAAAAGCGGCTACGAGCAGTACTTC. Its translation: CASSSPGKSGYEQYF. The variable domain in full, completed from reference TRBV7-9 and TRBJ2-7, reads DTGVSQNPRHKITKRGQNVTFRCDPISEHNRLYWYRQTLGQGPEFLTYFQNEAQLEKSRLLSDRFSAERPKGSFSTLEIQRTEQGDSAMYLCASSSPGKSGYEQYFGPGTRLTVT.

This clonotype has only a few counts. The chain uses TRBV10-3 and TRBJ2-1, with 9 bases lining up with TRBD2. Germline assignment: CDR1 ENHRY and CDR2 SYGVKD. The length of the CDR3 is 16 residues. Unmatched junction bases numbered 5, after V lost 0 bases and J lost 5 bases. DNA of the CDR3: TGTGCCATCAGTGAGTCGGGAGTAGCGGGAGACAATGAGCAGTTCTTC. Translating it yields CAISESGVAGDNEQFF.